Shown below are 31 T cell receptor beta chains from a single sample sequenced in a study of Graves' ophthalmopathy and Graves' hyperthyroidism. RNA transcripts were the source from which TCR beta CDR3 regions were amplified. RT-PCR was first run with HTBI primers, then multiplex PCR in a second round. Via MiXCR, TCRdb re-called the multiplex PCR reads, giving one row per CDR3 protein. Among under 400,000 distinct CDR3 sequences listed, 15% to 20% were seen once. Sequences were obtained from peripheral blood. Source of these receptors: an adult man with Graves' ophthalmopathy.

This clonotype has ten or more counts. The chain has TRBV15 and TRBJ1-3; D is unresolved. Germline CDR1 LNHNV, CDR2 YYDKDF (reference sequence). The CDR3 is 15 residues long. Trimming took 2 bases from V and 4 from J, leaving 12 bases between them. The CDR3 is CATSRKTTGGNTIYF. CDR3 nucleotides: TGTGCCACCAGCAGAAAAACGACCGGAGGAAACACCATATATTTT.

This clonotype has ten or more counts. V gene TRBV19 combines with J gene TRBJ1-1, with D maybe TRBD1 (6 bases). With 5 bases removed from V and 4 bases from J, the gap between germline ends came to 20 bases. In germline, CDR1 is LNHDA, CDR2 SQIVND (reference sequence). The CDR3 extends over 16 amino acids. The CDR3 here is CASSPPPQGGGTEAFF. CDR3 nucleotides: TGTGCCAGTAGTCCCCCCCCACAGGGAGGAGGCACTGAAGCTTTCTTT. Combining the CDR3 with reference TRBV19 and TRBJ1-1 gives the whole variable domain DGGITQSPKYLFRKEGQNVTLSCEQNLNHDAMYWYRQDPGQGLRLIYYSQIVNDFQKGDIAEGYSVSREKKESFPLTVTSAQKNPTAFYLCASSPPPQGGGTEAFFGQGTRLTVV.

V and J are TRBV6-2 or TRBV6-3 and TRBJ1-6; no clear D. Germline V gives CDR1 MNHEY, CDR2 SVGEGT. The V end was cut by 6 bases, the J end by 6 bases, with 6 bases between. The CDR3 extends over 12 amino acids. CDR3 nucleotide sequence: TGTGCCAGCAGCTCCGTTAATTCACCCCTCCACTTT. Translating gives CASSSVNSPLHF.

This clonotype showed up many times. One end of the junction varies from germline; a read error may be responsible. The chain is built from TRBV29-1 and TRBJ1-1; 7 nucleotides line up with TRBD1. The CDR3 is 13 amino acids. Germline V gene lookup returns CDR1 SQVTM and CDR2 ANQGSEA. CDR3 sequence reads: CSVGDRAETEASF. Here the CDR3 DNA reads TGCAGCGTCGGCGACAGGGCCGAAACTGAAGCTTCCTTT.

This clonotype was counted only a few times. The rearrangement uses TRBV27 and TRBJ1-6; D is ambiguous. The length of the CDR3 is 15 residues. The germline CDR1 and CDR2 sequences are MNHEY and SMNVEV (reference sequence). V was shortened by 5 bases and J by 6 bases, with 14 bases between the two germline ends. The CDR3 protein is CASSNQRDGNSPLHF. The CDR3 nucleotides are TGTGCCAGCAGTAACCAGAGGGATGGTAATTCACCCCTCCACTTT.

At least ten counts were recorded for this clonotype. The rearrangement uses TRBV29-1 and TRBJ2-5; 12 nucleotides match TRBD2. This CDR3 has 16 amino acids. Trimming removed 6 bases from V and 5 bases from J; junction bases left unmatched: 13. In germline, CDR1 is SQVTM, CDR2 ANQGSEA. CDR3 DNA: TGCAGCGTGGGGGGACTAGCGGGTCCTTTAGGGGAGACCCAGTACTTC. Translated, it gives CSVGGLAGPLGETQYF.

This clonotype was detected ten times or more. The rearrangement joins TRBV6-2 or TRBV6-3 to TRBJ2-5; 12 bases fit TRBD2. CDR3 length equals 15 residues. Germline trimming cut 5 bases from V and 2 bases from J; bases unmatched to any gene: 3. In germline, CDR1 is MNHEY, CDR2 SVGEGT. CDR3 DNA: TGTGCCAGCAGTACGACTAGCGGGGGTCAAGAGACCCAGTACTTC. Its translation: CASSTTSGGQETQYF.

This clonotype was seen a few times. This chain uses TRBV6-1 with TRBJ2-2; 7 bases agree with TRBD2. J was trimmed by 2 bases and V by 6 bases; bases with no gene match: 6. CDR1 and CDR2 (germline): MNHNS, SASEGT. This CDR3 comprises 15 residues. CDR3 sequence reads: CASSRERGNTGELFF. In DNA form, the CDR3 reads TGTGCCAGCAGCCGGGAGCGGGGCAACACCGGGGAGCTGTTTTTT.

The rearrangement uses TRBV28 and TRBJ2-7; D perhaps matches TRBD1 (6 bases). This CDR3 is built from 14 residues. Trimming removed 1 base at V and 1 base at J, with 8 bases between. Germline-derived CDR1 and CDR2 are MDHEN and SYDVKM. The CDR3 here is CASSLSGQSYEQYF. DNA of the CDR3: TGTGCCAGCAGTTTATCAGGACAGTCCTACGAGCAGTACTTC.

V and J are TRBV30 and TRBJ2-5, with 8 bases lining up with TRBD1. Germline assignment: CDR1 GTSNPN and CDR2 SVGIG (reference sequence). Trimming took 5 bases from V and 5 from J; bases not matched to a gene: 1. The CDR3 spans 11 residues. CDR3 region: CAWDRGETQYF. The CDR3 DNA reads TGTGCCTGGGACAGGGGTGAGACCCAGTACTTC. Filled out from reference TRBV30 and TRBJ2-5, the complete variable domain reads SQTIHQWPATLVQPVGSPLSLECTVEGTSNPNLYWYRQAAGRGLQLLFYSVGIGQISSEVPQNLSASRPQDRQFILSSKKLLLSDSGFYLCAWDRGETQYFGPGTRLLVL.

The sample holds many counts of this clonotype. The chain carries TRBV30 and TRBJ1-1; D might be TRBD1 (6 bases). In germline, CDR1 is GTSNPN, CDR2 SVGIG (reference sequence). The CDR3 is 13 residues long. Trimming left V 3 bases short and J 2 bases short, with 10 bases between. For the CDR3, the DNA is TGTGCCTGGAGACGGACAGCCAACACTGAAGCTTTCTTT. Translating it yields CAWRRTANTEAFF.

This clonotype occurred many times. The chain combines TRBV28 with TRBJ2-5, with TRBD1 identical over 7 bases. The germline V gene encodes CDR1 MDHEN and CDR2 SYDVKM. The V segment lost 6 bases and the J segment 13 bases; nucleotides outside the gene matches: 14. The CDR3 sequence is 13 residues long. In DNA, the CDR3 is TGTGCCAGCAGCCCGATCGGGACAGTTTCGACGTACTTC. Its protein product is CASSPIGTVSTYF.

The table lists this clonotype with many counts. V usage is TRBV30 and J usage is TRBJ1-1; D not certain. CDR1 is GTSNPN and CDR2 is SVGIG in the germline V gene (reference sequence). This CDR3 is 12 amino acids long. V lost 0 bases and J lost 5, with 7 bases in between. The CDR3 nucleotides read TGTGCCTGGAGTGTCGGGCTGACTGAAGCTTTCTTT. It is translated as CAWSVGLTEAFF. Using reference TRBV30 and TRBJ1-1 for the parts outside the CDR3, the full variable domain is SQTIHQWPATLVQPVGSPLSLECTVEGTSNPNLYWYRQAAGRGLQLLFYSVGIGQISSEVPQNLSASRPQDRQFILSSKKLLLSDSGFYLCAWSVGLTEAFFGQGTRLTVV.

Regarding this clonotype: A read error may account for a junction end that differs from germline. The V call is TRBV9, the J call TRBJ1-1; D might be TRBD1 (5 bases). CDR3 length: 13 residues. Germline loops: CDR1 SGDLS, CDR2 YYNGEE. CDR3 nucleotides: TGTACCAGCAGCCCTGGGGGGAACACTGAAGCTTTCTTT. Translated, it gives CTSSPGGNTEAFF.

This clonotype was found once. V gene TRBV6-5 combines with J gene TRBJ2-7; no definite D call. CDR3 length equals 12 residues. The germline CDR1 and CDR2 sequences are MNHEY and SVGAGI. V lost 3 bases and J 3 bases, leaving 6 bases between the germline ends. CDR3 DNA: TGTGCCAGCAGTTATGCCGACTACGAGCAGTACTTC. It translates to CASSYADYEQYF.

This clonotype was picked up a small number of times. The genes are TRBV7-2 and TRBJ2-7; 8 bases are shared with TRBD2. From germline, CDR1 is SGHTA and CDR2 FQGNSA. Trimming took 2 bases from V and 6 from J; bases not matched to a gene: 6. The length of the CDR3 is 14 residues. The CDR3 DNA reads TGTGCCAGCAGCTTAAGTGCGGGAGGTAGCGAGCAGTACTTC. This translates into CASSLSAGGSEQYF.

This clonotype was seen at least ten times. This rearrangement joins TRBV27 to TRBJ2-2; TRBD1 might be the D (6 bases). This CDR3 contains 14 residues. From germline, CDR1 is MNHEY and CDR2 SMNVEV (reference sequence). V was shortened by 6 bases and J by 4 bases, with 12 bases between the two germline ends. The CDR3 sequence: CASRLTGFTGELFF. The CDR3 nucleotides read TGTGCCAGCAGACTAACAGGGTTCACCGGGGAGCTGTTTTTT.

This clonotype came up many times. Since no conserved phenylalanine or tryptophan closes the CDR3, a read error is the likely cause. The V and J genes are TRBV11-2 and TRBJ2-2; D uncertain. CDR3 length: 12 amino acids. CDR1 is SGHAT, CDR2 FQNNGV, per germline. Trimming removed 2 bases from V and 6 bases from J, with 4 bases in between. Written as DNA, the CDR3 is TGTGCCAGCAGCTTATTCGCCGGGGAGCTGTTTCTT. This gives the protein CASSLFAGELFL.

This clonotype was counted at least ten times. V gene TRBV20-1 combines with J gene TRBJ2-7; D gene uncertain. The germline V gene has CDR1 DFQATT and CDR2 SNEGSKA (reference sequence). The V end was cut by 3 bases, the J end by 3 bases, with 15 bases between. The CDR3 is 14 residues long. The DNA for the CDR3 is TGCAGTGCTAGCCGCACCGCGGTTAACTACGAGCAGTACTTC. Translating it yields CSASRTAVNYEQYF.

This clonotype was found many times. The chain recombines TRBV7-8 with TRBJ2-7; D may be TRBD2 (7 bases). Looked up from germline, CDR1 is SGHVS and CDR2 is FQNEAQ. The V gene lost 5 bases and the J gene lost 2 bases, with 16 bases spanning the gap. The CDR3 sequence is 15 residues long. CDR3 region: CASSEGGGQTYEQYF. The CDR3 bases are TGTGCCAGCAGCGAAGGGGGGGGTCAGACCTACGAGCAGTACTTC.

This clonotype has ten or more counts. This CDR3 reads CASSQTGYTEAFF. The CDR3 bases are TGCGCCAGCAGCCAAACAGGGTACACTGAAGCTTTCTTT. V is TRBV4-1 and J is TRBJ1-1; TRBD1 might be the D (6 bases). V gave up 2 bases and J gave up 3 bases, with 7 bases separating them. Germline V gene data show CDR1 as MGHRA and CDR2 as YSYEKL. The CDR3 totals 13 residues.

This clonotype was seen at least ten times. This chain joins TRBV29-1 and TRBJ2-5, with TRBD2 identical over 13 bases. The CDR3 runs to 19 residues. Per germline, CDR1 SQVTM and CDR2 ANQGSEA. After removal of 7 bases from V and 4 bases from J, the junction contained 21 bases not matched to a gene. CDR3 DNA sequence: TGCAGCGCAACCCAACAGACTAGCGGGAGGTTTTCTTGGTCAGAGACCCAGTACTTC. Translation gives CSATQQTSGRFSWSETQYF.

This clonotype has at least ten counts. The chain couples TRBV10-3 to TRBJ1-2; D unresolved. This CDR3 contains 15 residues. V was cut by 1 base and J by 6 bases, with 15 bases left in between. Germline V gene sequence: CDR1 ENHRY, CDR2 SYGVKD. CDR3 sequence: CAISELMASGNGYTF. The CDR3 nucleotides are TGTGCCATCAGTGAGTTGATGGCGTCGGGGAATGGCTACACCTTC.

Ten or more counts support this clonotype. The chain is built from TRBV11-2 and TRBJ2-7; 11 nucleotides agree with TRBD2. The germline CDR1 and CDR2 sequences are SGHAT and FQNNGV. The length of the CDR3 is 15 residues. V lost 5 bases and J lost 6; bases outside the gene matches: 9. In nucleotides, the CDR3 is TGTGCCAGCAGCCTCCAGACTAGCGGGGTCATCGAGCAGTACTTC. Translation gives CASSLQTSGVIEQYF.

This clonotype was seen many times. This rearrangement joins TRBV20-1 to TRBJ2-7; 11 bases map to TRBD1. CDR1 is DFQATT and CDR2 is SNEGSKA in the germline V gene (reference sequence). CDR3 length equals 15 residues. The V segment lost 0 bases and the J segment 7 bases; nucleotides outside the gene matches: 8. CDR3: CSARDPKGTGGEQYF. CDR3 DNA sequence: TGCAGTGCTAGAGACCCAAAAGGGACAGGGGGTGAGCAGTACTTC.

This clonotype occurred many times. The chain recombines TRBV11-2 with TRBJ2-5; D is undetermined. The CDR3 sequence is 15 residues long. Trimming shortened V by 0 bases and J by 1 base, and 9 bases separated the two germline ends. From germline, CDR1 is SGHAT and CDR2 FQNNGV. The CDR3 DNA reads TGTGCCAGCAGCTTAGACCACGGACCCCAAGAGACCCAGTACTTC. This encodes CASSLDHGPQETQYF.

This clonotype was recorded at least ten times. CDR3 amino acids: CASSSSVTSGELFF. For the CDR3, the DNA is TGCGCCAGCAGCTCAAGCGTAACGTCCGGGGAGCTGTTTTTT. J is TRBJ2-2 and V is TRBV5-1; D unclear. This CDR3 is built from 14 residues. The germline CDR1 and CDR2 sequences are SGHRS and YFSETQ. V was pared by 3 bases and J by 6 bases, with 12 bases between.

This clonotype was seen many times. The chain has TRBV6-5 and TRBJ2-7, with TRBD2 as a possible D gene (5 bases). Germline V gene lookup returns CDR1 MNHEY and CDR2 SVGAGI. The CDR3 covers 14 residues. V dropped 2 bases and J dropped 0 bases, with 8 bases sitting between them. As DNA, the CDR3 is TGTGCCAGCAGTTACAAACTAGACTCCTACGAGCAGTACTTC. Its protein is CASSYKLDSYEQYF.

This clonotype was recorded at least ten times. The DNA of the CDR3 is TGTGCCAGCAAAGAGGGTAATAACCCACCCCTCCACTTT. It specifies CASKEGNNPPLHF. The chain employs TRBV2 and TRBJ1-6; D remains unclear. V gave up 7 bases and J gave up 11 bases, with 15 bases separating them. The germline V gene has CDR1 SNHLY and CDR2 FYNNEI. The CDR3 has 13 amino acids.

This clonotype was seen repeatedly, ten times or more. The chain is built from TRBV10-2 and TRBJ1-2; D is undetermined. Deletions cut 0 bases from V and 5 bases from J, with 10 bases between. CDR1 and CDR2 from the germline V gene are WSHSY and SAAADI. This CDR3 comprises 14 residues. For the CDR3, the DNA is TGCGCCAGCAGTGAGTCGAGGCAGCTATATGGCTACACCTTC. Amino acid sequence: CASSESRQLYGYTF.

The table lists this clonotype with many counts. The rearrangement joins TRBV19 to TRBJ1-5, with D unresolved. V lost 7 bases to trimming and J lost 2 bases, with 6 bases between them. CDR1 and CDR2 (germline): LNHDA, SQIVND (reference sequence). CDR3 length: 12 residues. The CDR3 DNA reads as TGTGCCAGTAAGGGCCGCAATCAGCCCCAGCATTTT. Protein product: CASKGRNQPQHF.